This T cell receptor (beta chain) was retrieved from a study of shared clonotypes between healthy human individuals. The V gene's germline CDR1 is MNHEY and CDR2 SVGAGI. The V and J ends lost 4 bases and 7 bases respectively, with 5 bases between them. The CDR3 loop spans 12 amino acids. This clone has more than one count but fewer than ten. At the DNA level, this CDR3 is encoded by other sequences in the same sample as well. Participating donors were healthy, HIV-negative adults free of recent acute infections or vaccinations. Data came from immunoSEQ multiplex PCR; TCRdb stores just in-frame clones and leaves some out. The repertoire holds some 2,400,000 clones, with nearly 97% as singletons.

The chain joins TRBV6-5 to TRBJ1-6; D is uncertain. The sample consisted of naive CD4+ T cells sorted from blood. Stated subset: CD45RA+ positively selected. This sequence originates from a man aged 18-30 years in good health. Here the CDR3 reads CASSSINSPLHF. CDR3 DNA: TGTGCCAGCAGTTCGATAAATTCACCCCTCCACTTT.